Below are 25 T cell receptor beta chains sequenced from a single sample in a study of OX40 agonist ivuxolimab in advanced cancers. Sequencing used immunoSEQ multiplex PCR; TCRdb keeps in-frame clones, though not all of them. The table has over 55,000 clones, 75% to 85% seen once; the top ten hold 0.6% to 0.9%. This specimen was CD4+ or CD8+ T cells sorted from blood, taken in a trial of the OX40 agonist ivuxolimab. The source of these receptors is an adult with an advanced solid tumor such as melanoma, head and neck, liver or kidney cancer.

This sequence joins TRBV6-1 and TRBJ1-1; D remains unclear. Germline V lookup: CDR1 MNHNS, CDR2 SASEGT. Between the trimmed V and J ends, which lost 5 bases and 3 bases, there was a span of 10 bases. The CDR3 extends over 13 amino acids. Here the CDR3 DNA reads TGTGCCAGCAGTCCGGGGAGGGACACTGAAGCTTTCTTT. Protein sequence: CASSPGRDTEAFF.

The rearrangement links TRBV29-1 to TRBJ2-7; TRBD1 aligns across 7 bases. Per the germline V gene, CDR1 is SQVTM and CDR2 is ANQGSEA. The CDR3 has 12 residues. With 5 bases clipped from V and 6 bases from J, the junction kept 7 bases outside the gene matches. The CDR3 reads CSVSQGRAEQYF. DNA of the CDR3: TGCAGCGTTTCACAGGGGCGGGCCGAGCAGTACTTC.

This clone was observed a few times. V is TRBV18 and J is TRBJ1-2; D is uncertain. The germline CDR1 and CDR2 sequences are KGHSH and LQKENI. Trimming removed 1 base from V and 0 bases from J, with 9 bases in between. CDR3 size: 15 residues. CDR3 DNA sequence: TGTGCCAGCTCACCACAAGGCAGTCCTAACTATGGCTACACCTTC. Encoded protein: CASSPQGSPNYGYTF.

The chain recombines TRBV11-2 with TRBJ2-1; TRBD2 matches at 11 bases. CDR3 length: 15 residues. J gave up 6 bases and V 9 bases, and 10 bases lay outside the gene matches. CDR1 and CDR2 (germline): SGHAT, FQNNGV. This CDR3 reads CASKSSGRARNEQFF. The CDR3 region has the DNA TGTGCCAGTAAAAGTAGCGGGAGGGCCCGCAATGAGCAGTTCTTC.

V usage is TRBV7-6 and J usage is TRBJ2-1; 7 bases align to TRBD2. CDR3 length: 15 amino acids. Germline V lookup: CDR1 SGHVS, CDR2 FNYEAQ. J was trimmed by 8 bases and V by 7 bases; bases with no gene match: 14. In nucleotides, the CDR3 is TGTGCCAGCACCCCAGAAACCGGGAGGTTTTATGAGCAGTTCTTC. It specifies CASTPETGRFYEQFF.

This clone showed up just once. This sequence joins TRBV4-2 and TRBJ2-2, with a weak D call TRBD1 (6 bases). Germline V gene sequence: CDR1 LGHNA, CDR2 YNFKEQ. The CDR3 totals 16 residues. V lost 2 bases and J 1 base, leaving 11 bases between the germline ends. CDR3: CASSQYADRNTGELFF. DNA of the CDR3: TGTGCCAGCAGCCAATACGCGGACAGGAACACCGGGGAGCTGTTTTTT.

The chain is built from TRBV6-5 and TRBJ2-1; TRBD2 matches 12 bases. Trimming took 5 bases from V and 2 from J; bases not matched to a gene: 1. This CDR3 spans 15 amino acids. The germline gives CDR1 MNHEY, CDR2 SVGAGI. The CDR3 spells CASSRTSGTYNEQFF. The CDR3 DNA reads as TGTGCCAGCAGTCGGACTAGCGGGACCTACAATGAGCAGTTCTTC.

The CDR3: CASGRTGSSTEAFF. CDR3 bases: TGTGCCAGCGGACGGACAGGGTCTAGCACTGAAGCTTTCTTT. The rearrangement links TRBV5-5 to TRBJ1-1; 8 nucleotides line up with TRBD1. CDR1 SGHKS and CDR2 YYEKEE come from the germline V gene (reference sequence). The CDR3 extends over 14 amino acids. Trimming removed 7 bases from V and 4 bases from J; junction bases left unmatched: 9.

The J gene is TRBJ2-5, the V gene TRBV5-4; 7 nucleotides match TRBD1. This CDR3 is 13 amino acids long. V lost 4 bases, J lost 3 bases, and 3 bases stayed unmatched. CDR1 and CDR2 (germline): SGHNT, YYREEE (reference sequence). In DNA, the CDR3 is TGTGCCAGCAGCGGGGGACAGAAAGAGACCCAGTACTTC. Translation: CASSGGQKETQYF. The whole variable domain, remainder taken from reference TRBV5-4 and TRBJ2-5, is ETGVTQSPTHLIKTRGQQVTLRCSSQSGHNTVSWYQQALGQGPQFIFQYYREEENGRGNFPPRFSGLQFPNYSSELNVNALELDDSALYLCASSGGQKETQYFGPGTRLLVL.

The CDR3 region is CASSMTGTEQYF. CDR3 bases: TGTGCCAGCAGTATGACAGGGACCGAGCAGTACTTC. The V and J genes are TRBV6-5 and TRBJ2-7; 7 bases map to TRBD1. CDR3 size: 12 residues. Germline V lookup: CDR1 MNHEY, CDR2 SVGAGI. V lost 5 bases to trimming and J lost 6 bases; unmatched junction nucleotides: 4.

This clone was recorded a few times. The rearrangement links TRBV10-2 to TRBJ1-1, with 8 bases fitting TRBD1. CDR1 WSHSY and CDR2 SAAADI come from the germline V gene. The CDR3 has 14 amino acids. The V gene end was trimmed by 6 bases and the J gene end by 1 base; junction bases not matched to a gene: 4. The DNA of the CDR3 is TGCGCCAGCAGGGCCGGGACAGGGAACACTGAAGCTTTCTTT. This codes for CASRAGTGNTEAFF.

The chain is built from TRBV4-2 and TRBJ2-2; D call uncertain. V lost 4 bases and J 0 bases, leaving 6 bases between the germline ends. The CDR3 has 14 residues. In germline, CDR1 is LGHNA, CDR2 YNFKEQ. CDR3 DNA: TGTGCCAGCAGCCGGGATTCGAACACCGGGGAGCTGTTTTTT. This codes for CASSRDSNTGELFF.

The genes are TRBV5-6 and TRBJ2-6; D is uncertain. CDR1 is SGHDT, CDR2 YYEEEE, per germline. The CDR3 has 16 amino acids. Trimming stripped 5 bases from V and 0 bases from J, with 12 bases between. The chain's CDR3 is CASRVGLDSGANVLTF. The DNA for the CDR3 is TGTGCCAGCAGAGTGGGTCTGGACTCTGGGGCCAACGTCCTGACTTTC. Based on the CDR3 plus reference TRBV5-6 and TRBJ2-6, the full variable domain is DAGVTQSPTHLIKTRGQQVTLRCSPKSGHDTVSWYQQALGQGPQFIFQYYEEEERQRGNFPDRFSGHQFPNYSSELNVNALLLGDSALYLCASRVGLDSGANVLTFGAGSRLTVL.

This chain connects TRBV19 to TRBJ1-1; unclear D gene. Trimming took off 3 bases at V and 10 bases at J, with 12 bases between the two ends. CDR1 is LNHDA and CDR2 is SQIVND in the germline V gene (reference sequence). The CDR3 has 12 amino acids. The chain's CDR3 is CASSIGLSGAFF. The CDR3 nucleotides read TGTGCCAGTAGTATCGGTCTTAGCGGAGCTTTCTTT.

This rearrangement joins TRBV27 to TRBJ2-7; perhaps TRBD1 as D (5 bases). Trimming stripped 6 bases from V and 4 bases from J, with 13 bases between. Germline V gene data show CDR1 as MNHEY and CDR2 as SMNVEV (reference sequence). The CDR3 totals 13 residues. CDR3 nucleotide sequence: TGTGCCAGCAGCGCCCAGACAGATTACGAGCAGTACTTC. It translates to CASSAQTDYEQYF.

The chain carries TRBV5-1 and TRBJ2-1; tentative D call: TRBD2 (6 bases). The CDR3 length is 15 residues. V was clipped by 2 bases and J by 5 bases, with 14 bases between them. The germline V gene encodes CDR1 SGHRS and CDR2 YFSETQ. The CDR3 is CASSLGGSGHNEQFF. As DNA, the CDR3 is TGCGCCAGCAGCTTAGGAGGGAGCGGGCACAATGAGCAGTTCTTC.

This rearrangement joins TRBV2 to TRBJ2-7; TRBD2 matches at 8 bases. The CDR3 has 18 amino acids. V was pared by 8 bases and J by 3 bases, with 21 bases of the junction left unmatched. Germline V gene sequence: CDR1 SNHLY, CDR2 FYNNEI. The DNA for the CDR3 is TGTGCCAGCTCGGGGGGCGGCTTGGGCGGGAGGAGAGGCTACGAGCAGTACTTC. This gives the protein CASSGGGLGGRRGYEQYF.

This clone was detected only once. J is TRBJ1-2 and V is TRBV30; 9 bases align to TRBD1. V gave up 4 bases and J gave up 5 bases; unmatched junction bases: 11. CDR1 is GTSNPN, CDR2 SVGIG, per germline (reference sequence). The CDR3 consists of 15 residues. The CDR3 reads CAWILSGQGVYGYTF. DNA for the CDR3: TGTGCCTGGATTTTGTCGGGACAGGGAGTTTATGGCTACACCTTC. Using reference TRBV30 and TRBJ1-2 for the parts outside the CDR3, the full variable domain is SQTIHQWPATLVQPVGSPLSLECTVEGTSNPNLYWYRQAAGRGLQLLFYSVGIGQISSEVPQNLSASRPQDRQFILSSKKLLLSDSGFYLCAWILSGQGVYGYTFGSGTRLTVV.

As DNA, the CDR3 is TGTGCCAGTAGGTCGATAGCCGGAAACACCATATATTTT. Residues: CASRSIAGNTIYF. The rearrangement uses TRBV19 and TRBJ1-3; D is ambiguous. V lost 6 bases to trimming and J lost 4 bases, with 10 bases between them. This CDR3 is 13 amino acids long. Germline V gene lookup returns CDR1 LNHDA and CDR2 SQIVND (reference sequence). The full variable domain, in which reference TRBV19 and TRBJ1-3 provide the parts outside the CDR3, is DGGITQSPKYLFRKEGQNVTLSCEQNLNHDAMYWYRQDPGQGLRLIYYSQIVNDFQKGDIAEGYSVSREKKESFPLTVTSAQKNPTAFYLCASRSIAGNTIYFGEGSWLTVV.

This chain connects TRBV2 to TRBJ1-5; D unresolved. Looked up from germline, CDR1 is SNHLY and CDR2 is FYNNEI. V was trimmed by 3 bases and J by 0 bases, leaving 9 bases between them. The CDR3 extends over 15 amino acids. CDR3 sequence reads: CASSESPYSNQPQHF. The CDR3 bases are TGTGCCAGCAGTGAGTCCCCCTATAGCAATCAGCCCCAGCATTTT.

Remarks on this clone: A junction boundary mismatches the germline segment, possibly from a read error. The chain recombines TRBV5-1 with TRBJ1-6, with 7 bases matching TRBD1. CDR1 and CDR2 from the germline V gene are SGHRS and YFSETQ. This CDR3 spans 17 amino acids. The CDR3 spells CTSSPLPTTGVNSPLHF. The CDR3 DNA is TGCACCAGCAGCCCCCTTCCCACCACAGGGGTAAATTCACCCCTCCACTTT.

The rearrangement uses TRBV2 and TRBJ2-5; D is ambiguous. V was pared by 10 bases and J by 4 bases, with 13 bases between. The germline CDR1 and CDR2 sequences are SNHLY and FYNNEI. This CDR3 has 12 amino acids. The CDR3 is CATSRLIETQYF. The CDR3 bases are TGTGCCACCTCTAGATTGATAGAGACCCAGTACTTC.

The gene calls are TRBV19 and TRBJ2-3; 10 nucleotides line up with TRBD2. This CDR3 region has 15 residues. With V trimmed by 3 bases and J by 1 base, 1 base remained unmatched. The V gene's germline CDR1 is LNHDA and CDR2 SQIVND (reference sequence). The CDR3 spells CASSIGTSGTDTQYF. CDR3 DNA sequence: TGTGCCAGTAGTATCGGGACTAGCGGCACAGATACGCAGTATTTT.

This chain links TRBV10-1 with TRBJ2-1, with D possibly being TRBD1 or TRBD2 (5 bases each). V lost 5 bases to trimming and J lost 6 bases, with 8 bases between them. CDR1 is WNHNN and CDR2 is SYGVQD in the germline V gene (reference sequence). The CDR3 has 12 amino acids. CDR3: CASSFGGNEQFF. The CDR3 nucleotides are TGCGCCAGCAGTTTTGGGGGCAATGAGCAGTTCTTC.

J is TRBJ2-1 and V is TRBV19; 9 bases are a match to TRBD2. Germline V gene sequence: CDR1 LNHDA, CDR2 SQIVND (reference sequence). With 3 bases clipped from V and 6 bases from J, the junction kept 6 bases outside the gene matches. The CDR3 contains 15 residues. The CDR3 DNA sequence: TGTGCCAGTAGTATCCGGGGACTAGCAGGCAATGAGCAGTTCTTC. Protein: CASSIRGLAGNEQFF.